The 12 T cell receptor beta chains in this list originate from one sample, sequenced in a study of preoperative IRX-2 immunotherapy in early breast cancer. Treatment meaning: preoperative locoregional IRX-2 cytokine immunotherapy. Only in-frame clones appear in the TCRdb table, and some are missing; sequencing was by immunoSEQ multiplex PCR. The profile covers around 25,000 clones, with 85% to 95% appearing a single time and under 20% taken by the ten largest. The sample in question was tumor tissue, obtained after IRX-2 immunotherapy. The source of these receptors is a human donor with breast cancer.

The chain couples TRBV6-5 to TRBJ1-2, with D uncertain. V lost 2 bases and J 7 bases, leaving 14 bases between the germline ends. CDR1 is MNHEY, CDR2 SVGAGI, per germline. CDR3 length: 14 residues. For the CDR3, the DNA is TGTGCCAGCAGTTACAGGCCGGCTGGGAGTGGCTACACCTTC. It specifies CASSYRPAGSGYTF.

This chain's CDR3 is CASSLVSGWPSIQYF. The CDR3 coding sequence is TGTGCCAGCAGCTTAGTATCAGGGTGGCCTAGCATTCAGTACTTC. V and J are TRBV7-8 and TRBJ2-4; D is possibly TRBD1 (5 bases). Trimming left V 1 base short and J 9 bases short, with 16 bases between. The CDR3 is 15 amino acids. Looked up from germline, CDR1 is SGHVS and CDR2 is FQNEAQ.

V and J are TRBV2 and TRBJ1-5; D gene unclear. The CDR3 is 16 residues long. The germline CDR1 and CDR2 sequences are SNHLY and FYNNEI. V was cut by 6 bases and J by 0 bases, with 15 bases left in between. This chain's CDR3 is CASRLEGRNSNQPQHF. In nucleotides, the CDR3 is TGTGCCAGCAGATTGGAAGGGCGCAATAGCAATCAGCCCCAGCATTTT.

This chain connects TRBV6-5 to TRBJ2-3; unclear D gene. V was clipped by 8 bases and J by 7 bases, with 10 bases between them. The germline V gene has CDR1 MNHEY and CDR2 SVGAGI. This CDR3 is 11 amino acids long. CDR3 nucleotide sequence: TGTGCCAGCGGGAACCAGTATACGCAGTATTTT. Translation gives CASGNQYTQYF.

The chain couples TRBV4-1 to TRBJ2-3; D gene unclear. The germline V and J ends were trimmed by 1 base and 3 bases, with 11 bases remaining between them. Per germline, CDR1 MGHRA and CDR2 YSYEKL. The CDR3 has 15 amino acids. The CDR3 DNA is TGCGCCAGCAGCCAAGTGAGTAGAAGGACAGATACGCAGTATTTT. This translates into CASSQVSRRTDTQYF.

This clone has a single count. The chain combines TRBV7-9 with TRBJ1-5; D possibly corresponds to TRBD1 (5 bases). V gave up 2 bases and J gave up 0 bases, with 8 bases separating them. The CDR3 is made up of 15 amino acids. Germline CDR1 SEHNR, CDR2 FQNEAQ (reference sequence). Written as DNA, the CDR3 is TGTGCCAGCAGCTTAACGCAGGGTAGCAATCAGCCCCAGCATTTT. Its protein is CASSLTQGSNQPQHF.

This sequence joins TRBV19 and TRBJ1-1; D gene ambiguous. V was trimmed by 8 bases and J by 2 bases, leaving 6 bases between them. CDR3 size: 11 residues. Germline V gene data show CDR1 as LNHDA and CDR2 as SQIVND (reference sequence). The CDR3 loop is CASGPNTEAFF. CDR3 DNA sequence: TGTGCCAGTGGGCCCAACACTGAAGCTTTCTTT.

The chain has TRBV13 and TRBJ1-2; the D gene is possibly TRBD1 (6 bases). The germline V gene encodes CDR1 PRHDT and CDR2 FYEKMQ (reference sequence). This CDR3 spans 15 amino acids. Trimming removed 2 bases from V and 6 bases from J, with 16 bases in between. CDR3 DNA sequence: TGTGCCAGCAGCTTATGGGGGCAGGGCGGCCATGGCTACACCTTC. This encodes CASSLWGQGGHGYTF.

The chain links TRBV2 to TRBJ2-5, with TRBD1 matching over 7 bases. CDR3 length: 13 amino acids. Trimming at V came to 4 bases and at J to 5 bases, leaving 4 bases not matched to a gene. In germline, CDR1 is SNHLY, CDR2 FYNNEI. CDR3 region: CASSGQGWETQYF. CDR3 coding DNA: TGTGCCAGCAGTGGACAGGGCTGGGAGACCCAGTACTTC.

The rearrangement joins TRBV2 to TRBJ1-4, with D hard to call. Looked up from germline, CDR1 is SNHLY and CDR2 is FYNNEI. The CDR3 has 15 amino acids. The ends were cut back, 6 bases at V and 1 base at J, with 12 bases in the middle. CDR3 DNA sequence: TGTGCCAGCAGCGCGAGGATGGTAACTAATGAAAAACTGTTTTTT. Translating gives CASSARMVTNEKLFF. The variable domain in full, with the rest retrieved from reference TRBV2 and TRBJ1-4, is EPEVTQTPSHQVTQMGQEVILRCVPISNHLYFYWYRQILGQKVEFLVSFYNNEISEKSEIFDDQFSVERPDGSNFTLKIRSTKLEDSAMYFCASSARMVTNEKLFFGSGTQLSVL.

The chain joins TRBV2 to TRBJ1-1; 9 nucleotides match TRBD1. Trimming took 5 bases from V and 0 from J; bases not matched to a gene: 10. CDR3 length: 17 amino acids. CDR1 and CDR2 (germline): SNHLY, FYNNEI. CDR3 in amino acids: CASSPQGAVLLNTEAFF. CDR3 sequence (DNA): TGTGCCAGCAGTCCACAGGGGGCGGTACTTCTGAACACTGAAGCTTTCTTT.

The rearrangement joins TRBV11-3 to TRBJ1-2, with D uncertain. The V end lost 0 bases, the J end lost 6 bases, and 5 bases lay between the germline ends. Germline CDR1 is SGHNT and CDR2 is YENEEA. This CDR3 is 12 amino acids long. The CDR3 loop is CASSLDYNGYTF. CDR3 bases: TGTGCCAGCAGCTTAGATTATAATGGCTACACCTTC.